The next 5 T cell receptor beta chains were all read from a single sample in a study of T cell changes during pregnancy in multiple sclerosis. TCRdb's copy holds only in-frame clones and misses some; the assay was immunoSEQ multiplex PCR. This sample carries about 64,000 clones, 80% to 95% of them seen once, and the ten largest clones take approximately 6.5%. This specimen consisted of peripheral blood, obtained in the third trimester of pregnancy. The source is a female donor in good health, enrolled as a control in a pregnancy study.

CDR3 coding DNA: TGTGCCAGCAGTTTTATGCGGGAGAACACCGGGGAGCTGTTTTTT. Residues: CASSFMRENTGELFF. The chain carries TRBV28 and TRBJ2-2, with D possibly matching TRBD2 (6 bases). V was clipped by 3 bases and J by 1 base, with 9 bases between them. The germline gives CDR1 MDHEN, CDR2 SYDVKM. CDR3 length: 15 amino acids.

The rearrangement links TRBV18 to TRBJ2-1; 8 nucleotides match TRBD2. Germline V gives CDR1 KGHSH, CDR2 LQKENI. J gave up 9 bases and V 4 bases, and 8 bases lay outside the gene matches. This CDR3 has 14 residues. The CDR3 DNA sequence: TGTGCCAGCTCACAAGCGGGAGTCAGGGGTGAGCAGTTCTTC. Residues: CASSQAGVRGEQFF. The variable domain in full, completed from reference TRBV18 and TRBJ2-1, reads NAGVMQNPRHLVRRRGQEARLRCSPMKGHSHVYWYRQLPEEGLKFMVYLQKENIIDESGMPKERFSAEFPKEGPSILRIQQVVRGDSAAYFCASSQAGVRGEQFFGPGTRLTVL.

The V and J genes are TRBV13 and TRBJ2-1, with 8 bases matching TRBD2. Trimming cost V 2 bases and J 4 bases; bases outside gene matches: 4. Germline values: CDR1 PRHDT, CDR2 FYEKMQ (reference sequence). This CDR3 spans 15 amino acids. CDR3 protein: CASSLRTSRYNEQFF. CDR3 nucleotides: TGTGCCAGCAGCTTAAGGACTAGCAGGTACAATGAGCAGTTCTTC.

This clone appeared a single time. The rearrangement links TRBV23-1 to TRBJ1-2, with D perhaps matching TRBD1 (6 bases). TRBV23-1 is assigned to the ORF class and has an uncertain function. The CDR3 runs 14 residues. V gave up 3 bases and J gave up 7 bases, with 15 bases separating them. CDR3 in amino acids: CASSHNRERCGYTF. DNA for the CDR3: TGCGCCAGCAGTCACAACAGGGAGAGGTGTGGCTACACCTTC.

This rearrangement joins TRBV10-3 to TRBJ1-2; no clear D. V was trimmed by 4 bases and J by 0 bases, leaving 6 bases between them. Per germline, CDR1 ENHRY and CDR2 SYGVKD. The CDR3 runs 13 residues. This chain's CDR3 is CAISVSTNYGYTF. The CDR3 nucleotides read TGTGCCATCAGTGTTTCCACTAACTATGGCTACACCTTC.